These 4 T cell receptor beta chains were sequenced from one sample in a study of T cell responses to AZD1222 COVID-19 vaccine. Clones were sequenced by immunoSEQ multiplex PCR, and TCRdb holds only the in-frame ones, with some missing. The table includes about 180,000 clones, 75% to 90% detected once. The specimen was peripheral blood, collected 28 days after the second dose of the MenACWY control vaccine. These receptors all stem from an adult who received the MenACWY meningococcal vaccine as a control.

The rearrangement links TRBV9 to TRBJ2-7; D is unclear. The germline CDR1 and CDR2 sequences are SGDLS and YYNGEE. V was shortened by 0 bases and J by 1 base, with 11 bases between the two germline ends. The CDR3 covers 15 residues. CDR3 residues: CASSVAGFGSYEQYF. In nucleotides, the CDR3 is TGTGCCAGCAGCGTAGCCGGGTTTGGATCCTACGAGCAGTACTTC. The full variable domain, with the rest looked up from reference TRBV9 and TRBJ2-7, is DSGVTQTPKHLITATGQRVTLRCSPRSGDLSVYWYQQSLDQGLQFLIQYYNGEERAKGNILERFSAQQFPDLHSELNLSSLELGDSALYFCASSVAGFGSYEQYFGPGTRLTVT.

DNA of the CDR3: TGCGCCAGCAGCTTCAGGGGACAGGGGTACACTGAAGCTTTCTTT. It codes for CASSFRGQGYTEAFF. The V and J genes are TRBV5-1 and TRBJ1-1, with TRBD1 matching 10 bases. CDR1 SGHRS and CDR2 YFSETQ come from the germline V gene. The junction had 4 bases not matched to a gene; V was cut back by 2 bases and J by 3 bases. The CDR3 consists of 15 residues.

This rearrangement joins TRBV5-4 to TRBJ2-3; 8 bases agree with TRBD2. CDR1 SGHNT and CDR2 YYREEE come from the germline V gene (reference sequence). V trimming: 2 bases; J trimming: 10 bases; junction bases outside the gene matches: 9. The CDR3 is 14 amino acids. In nucleotides, the CDR3 is TGTGCCAGCAGCTTATCCGGGACTAGGATGTCGCAGTATTTT. Translation gives CASSLSGTRMSQYF.

The rearrangement joins TRBV7-2 to TRBJ2-7, with TRBD2 as a possible D gene (5 bases). The CDR3 runs to 13 residues. V lost 0 bases, J lost 7 bases, and 10 bases lay in between. Germline lookup yields CDR1 SGHTA and CDR2 FQGNSA. CDR3 sequence reads: CASSLAIRREQYF. CDR3 in DNA: TGTGCCAGCAGCTTAGCGATACGGAGGGAGCAGTACTTC.